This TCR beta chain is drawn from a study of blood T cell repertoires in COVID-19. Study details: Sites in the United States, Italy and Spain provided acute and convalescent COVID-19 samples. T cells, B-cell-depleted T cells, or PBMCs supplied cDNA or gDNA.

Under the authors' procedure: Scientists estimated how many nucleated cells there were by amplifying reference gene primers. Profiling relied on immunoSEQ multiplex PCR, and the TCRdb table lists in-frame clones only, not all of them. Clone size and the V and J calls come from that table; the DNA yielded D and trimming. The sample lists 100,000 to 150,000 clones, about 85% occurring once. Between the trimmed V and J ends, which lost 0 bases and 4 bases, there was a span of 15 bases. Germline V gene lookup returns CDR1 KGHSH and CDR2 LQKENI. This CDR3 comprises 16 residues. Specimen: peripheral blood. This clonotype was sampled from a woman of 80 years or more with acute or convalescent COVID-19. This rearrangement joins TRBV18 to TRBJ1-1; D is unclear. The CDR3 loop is CASSPPGSRKRTEAFF. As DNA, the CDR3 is TGTGCCAGCTCACCACCCGGGAGCAGAAAGCGCACTGAAGCTTTCTTT.